This T cell receptor (beta chain) appears in the sequencing data of a study of blood T cell repertoires in COVID-19. The table lists this clone with a few counts. Clones were read by immunoSEQ multiplex PCR, and TCRdb kept only the in-frame ones, dropping some. The sample includes 200,000 or so clones, 84% of them seen just once. This clonotype originated in a man between 40 and 49 years old who had recovered from COVID-19. The sequenced sample was PBMCs or T cells enriched from blood (not recorded which).

The CDR3 DNA is TGTGCCATCAGTCGTGACAGTCGCCCTGGAAACACCATATATTTT. It codes for CAISRDSRPGNTIYF. This rearrangement joins TRBV10-3 to TRBJ1-3; tentatively, D is TRBD1 (5 bases). Germline lookup yields CDR1 ENHRY and CDR2 SYGVKD. Trimming stripped 5 bases from V and 2 bases from J, with 13 bases between. This CDR3 has 15 residues.